This T cell receptor beta chain was obtained from a study of neoadjuvant anti-PD-1 for oral cavity cancer. Looking at the study overall: Before surgery, most patients got three to four biweekly 3 mg/kg nivolumab doses.

Time point here: after neoadjuvant nivolumab, at surgical resection. Study-wide findings and caveats: Each response group had just a few patients in TCR analyses.

The assay was immunoSEQ multiplex PCR, and TCRdb's table has in-frame clones only and misses some. The sample contains over 60,000 clones, less than 90% of which appear only once. On this clone: No antigen is known for it.

This CDR3 has 16 residues. Germline V CDR1 and CDR2: SGHVS, FQNEAQ. V gave up 3 bases and J gave up 1 base, with 15 bases separating them. The chain carries TRBV7-8 and TRBJ1-1; D is unresolved. The specimen comprised PBMCs, sampled after nivolumab (anti-PD-1) treatment. This TCR was sampled from a person between 40 and 79 years old with oral cavity squamous cell carcinoma. DNA for the CDR3: TGTGCCAGCAGCTTGATGGACCGAACTCCGAACACTGAAGCTTTCTTT. Residues: CASSLMDRTPNTEAFF.